This TCR beta chain was documented in a study of cytomegalovirus exposure and HLA in healthy donors. Study conclusions and caveats: Among TCR beta chains of equal frequency, HLA-associated ones were more clonally expanded in a later analysis. Highly shared sequence variants in one cluster were likely a sequencing artifact. A later analysis reported that several of the most significant clusters appeared to be linked to common viral pathogens, among them Epstein-Barr virus.

Germline V CDR1 and CDR2: LNHDA, SQIVND (reference sequence). This CDR3 comprises 14 residues. V dropped 4 bases and J dropped 7; count of bases not matched to a gene: 6. This clone was seen a single time. What it recognizes is unknown. A multiplex PCR was run with 60 Vbeta primers and 13 Jbeta primers. Sequencing used immunoSEQ multiplex PCR; TCRdb keeps in-frame clones, though not all of them. This sample yields 200,000 to 250,000 clones, of which approximately 79% are seen a single time; around 1.7% belongs to the top ten. The sample taken for sequencing was PBMCs. The clonotype was recovered from a man aged 45 to 65 in good health and CMV-seronegative. This chain uses TRBV19 with TRBJ2-1, with 8 nucleotides matching TRBD2. The CDR3 DNA reads as TGTGCCAGTAGTAATGCGGGAGGCCAAAATGAGCAGTTCTTC. This encodes CASSNAGGQNEQFF.